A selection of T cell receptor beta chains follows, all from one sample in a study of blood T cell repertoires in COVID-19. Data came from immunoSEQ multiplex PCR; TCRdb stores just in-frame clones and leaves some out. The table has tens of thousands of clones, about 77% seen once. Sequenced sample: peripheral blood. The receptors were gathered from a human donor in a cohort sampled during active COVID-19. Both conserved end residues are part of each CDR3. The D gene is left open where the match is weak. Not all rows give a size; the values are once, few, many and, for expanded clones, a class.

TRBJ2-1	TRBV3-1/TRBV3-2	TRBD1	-	CASSQVSQGVAYNEQFF	TGTGCCAGCAGCCAAGTGTCCCAGGGGGTCGCCTACAATGAGCAGTTCTTC
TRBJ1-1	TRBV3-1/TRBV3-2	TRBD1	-	CASSQAGQMNTEAFF	TGTGCCAGCAGCCAAGCGGGACAGATGAACACTGAAGCTTTCTTT
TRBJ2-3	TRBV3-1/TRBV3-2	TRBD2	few	CASSQVPGLAVNPDTQYF	TGTGCCAGCAGCCAAGTCCCGGGACTAGCGGTAAATCCAGATACGCAGTATTTT
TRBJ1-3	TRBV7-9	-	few	CASSLGGQGNTIYF	TGTGCCAGCAGCTTAGGAGGACAAGGAAACACCATATATTTT
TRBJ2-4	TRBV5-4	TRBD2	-	CASSLETSGTKNIQYF	TGTGCCAGCAGCTTGGAGACTAGCGGAACTAAAAACATTCAGTACTTC
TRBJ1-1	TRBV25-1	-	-	CASSSRGTEAFF	TGTGCCAGCAGTAGCCGGGGCACTGAAGCTTTCTTT
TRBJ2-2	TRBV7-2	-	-	CASSLRAGYTGELFF	TGTGCCAGCAGCTTAAGGGCAGGGTACACCGGGGAGCTGTTTTTT
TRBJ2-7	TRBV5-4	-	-	CASSFPGSHEQYF	TGTGCCAGCTCCTTCCCCGGGAGTCACGAGCAGTACTTC
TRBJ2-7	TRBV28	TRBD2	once	CASSTLLAGGRDEQYF	TGTGCCAGCAGTACATTACTAGCGGGAGGGCGGGACGAGCAGTACTTC
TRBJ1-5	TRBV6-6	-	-	CASSYSLYQPQHF	TGTGCCAGCAGTTACTCTCTATATCAGCCCCAGCATTTT
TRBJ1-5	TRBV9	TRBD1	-	CASSRQGGEGAQHF	TGTGCCAGCAGCAGACAGGGGGGCGAGGGGGCCCAGCATTTT
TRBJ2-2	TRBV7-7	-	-	CASSQRVGGTGELFF	TGTGCTAGCAGCCAAAGGGTCGGGGGAACCGGGGAGCTGTTTTTT
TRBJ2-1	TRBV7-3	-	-	CASSKQGSGGSSYNEQFF	TGTGCCAGCAGCAAACAGGGATCCGGGGGGAGCTCCTACAATGAGCAGTTCTTC
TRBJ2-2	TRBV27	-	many	CASSSGRYTGELFF	TGTGCCAGCAGTTCAGGCCGTTACACCGGGGAGCTGTTTTTT
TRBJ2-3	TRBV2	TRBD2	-	CASSDPSGYTDTQYF	TGTGCCAGCAGTGATCCTAGCGGGTACACAGATACGCAGTATTTT
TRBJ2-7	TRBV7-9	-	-	CASSSQGYEQYF	TGTGCCAGCAGCTCACAGGGATACGAGCAGTACTTC
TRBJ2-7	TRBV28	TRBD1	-	CASSLWDRTSYEQYF	TGTGCCAGCAGTCTATGGGACAGGACGTCCTACGAGCAGTACTTC
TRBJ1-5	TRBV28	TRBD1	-	CASSQTSPGGQPQHF	TGTGCCAGCAGCCAGACATCTCCAGGGGGACAGCCCCAGCATTTT
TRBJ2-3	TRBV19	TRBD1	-	CASSRQGASTDTQYF	TGTGCCAGTAGCCGCCAGGGGGCAAGCACAGATACGCAGTATTTT
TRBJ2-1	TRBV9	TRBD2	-	CASSATSGVVDEQFF	TGTGCCAGCAGCGCTACTAGCGGGGTTGTCGATGAGCAGTTCTTC
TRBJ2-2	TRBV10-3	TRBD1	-	CAIRKQGAPSLIGAGELFF	TGTGCCATCAGGAAACAGGGGGCTCCTAGCCTGATAGGTGCCGGGGAGCTGTTTTTT
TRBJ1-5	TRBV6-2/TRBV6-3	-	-	CASSYFGQIYQPQHF	TGTGCCAGCAGTTATTTCGGACAGATTTATCAGCCCCAGCATTTT
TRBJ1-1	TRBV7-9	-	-	CASMPASGTEAFF	TGTGCCAGCATGCCAGCTAGCGGGACTGAAGCTTTCTTT
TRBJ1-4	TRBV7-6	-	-	CASSPPTRVSNEKLFF	TGTGCCAGCAGCCCTCCCACCAGGGTTTCTAATGAAAAACTGTTTTTT
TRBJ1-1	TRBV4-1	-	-	CASREIFHTEAFF	TGCGCCAGCAGGGAGATCTTCCACACTGAAGCTTTCTTT
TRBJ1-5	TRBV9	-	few	CASSVGGPNQPQHF	TGTGCCAGCAGCGTGGGAGGGCCCAATCAGCCCCAGCATTTT
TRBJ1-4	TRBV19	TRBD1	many	CASSTRDRGKLFF	TGTGCCAGTAGCACCCGGGACAGGGGAAAACTGTTTTTT
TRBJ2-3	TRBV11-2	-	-	CASSLRPGKDTQYF	TGTGCCAGCAGCTTACGGCCGGGGAAAGATACGCAGTATTTT
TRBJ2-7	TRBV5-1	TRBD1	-	CASSLGTGSSYEQYF	TGCGCCAGCAGCTTGGGGACAGGCTCCTCCTACGAGCAGTACTTC
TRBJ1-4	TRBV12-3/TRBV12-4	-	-	CASSETTEKLFF	TGTGCCAGCAGTGAGACAACGGAAAAACTGTTTTTT
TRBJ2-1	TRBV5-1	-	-	CASSSQSGGPYNEQFF	TGCGCCAGCAGCTCCCAATCGGGGGGCCCCTACAATGAGCAGTTCTTC
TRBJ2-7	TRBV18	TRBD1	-	CASSFFRQGSAPVNRYEQYF	TGTGCCAGCTCATTCTTTCGACAGGGTAGCGCCCCTGTCAATCGCTACGAGCAGTACTTC
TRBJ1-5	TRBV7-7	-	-	CASTFSFQGINQPQHF	TGTGCTAGCACCTTTTCCTTCCAGGGAATCAATCAGCCCCAGCATTTT
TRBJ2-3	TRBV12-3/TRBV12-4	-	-	CASTGPTDTQYF	TGTGCCAGTACAGGGCCCACAGATACGCAGTATTTT
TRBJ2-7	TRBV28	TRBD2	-	CASSSSLAGSYEQYF	TGTGCCAGCAGTTCCTCTCTAGCGGGCTCCTACGAGCAGTACTTC
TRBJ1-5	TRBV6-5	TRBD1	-	CASSPTGGSQPQHF	TGTGCCAGCAGTCCAACAGGGGGTAGTCAGCCCCAGCATTTT
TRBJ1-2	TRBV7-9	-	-	CASSPLLGAGYGYTF	TGTGCCAGCAGCCCCCTTTTGGGGGCAGGCTATGGCTACACCTTC
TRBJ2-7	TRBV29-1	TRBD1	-	CSASHRDRGQGEQYF	TGCAGCGCCTCACACCGGGACAGGGGGCAAGGCGAGCAGTACTTC
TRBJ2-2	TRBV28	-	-	CASSLPQSNTGELFF	TGTGCCAGCAGTTTACCACAGTCGAACACCGGGGAGCTGTTTTTT
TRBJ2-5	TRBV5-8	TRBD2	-	CASSLGRGGRLETQYF	TGTGCCAGCAGCTTGGGACGGGGGGGCCGGTTGGAGACCCAGTACTTC
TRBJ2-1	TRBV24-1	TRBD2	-	CATSPGTSGLSGEQFF	TGTGCCACCAGTCCCGGGACTAGCGGCCTTAGCGGTGAGCAGTTCTTC
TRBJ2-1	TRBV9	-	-	CASTPREDLSGGEQFF	TGTGCCAGCACCCCCCGAGAGGACCTTTCCGGGGGTGAGCAGTTCTTC
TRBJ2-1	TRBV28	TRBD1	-	CASSLVFSDRGSREQFF	TGTGCCAGCAGTTTGGTCTTTAGTGACAGGGGGTCCCGAGAGCAGTTCTTC
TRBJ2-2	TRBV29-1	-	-	CSVLAPGELFF	TGCAGCGTCCTAGCCCCTGGGGAGCTGTTTTTT
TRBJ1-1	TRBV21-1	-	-	CASSNETGGVEAFF	TGTGCCAGCAGCAACGAGACAGGGGGGGTTGAAGCTTTCTTT
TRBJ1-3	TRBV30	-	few	CACGYTGNTIYF	TGTGCCTGCGGGTACACCGGAAACACCATATATTTT
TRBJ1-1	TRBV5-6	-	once	CASSLTGRGVNTEAFF	TGTGCCAGCAGCTTGACAGGGAGGGGGGTGAACACTGAAGCTTTCTTT
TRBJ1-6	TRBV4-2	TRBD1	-	CASSPGTANSPLHF	TGTGCCAGCAGCCCCGGGACAGCGAATTCACCCCTCCACTTT
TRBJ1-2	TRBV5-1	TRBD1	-	CASRQRTGGDYGYTF	TGCGCCAGCAGACAACGGACAGGGGGCGACTATGGCTACACCTTC
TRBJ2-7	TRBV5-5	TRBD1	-	CASSWDRGSYEQYF	TGTGCCAGCAGCTGGGACAGGGGCTCCTACGAGCAGTACTTC
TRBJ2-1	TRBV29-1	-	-	CSVEISMSYNEQFF	TGCAGCGTTGAGATTAGCATGTCCTACAATGAGCAGTTCTTC
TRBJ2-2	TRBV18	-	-	CASSAGQMTYTSNTGELFF	TGTGCCAGCTCGGCTGGACAGATGACTTATACTTCGAACACCGGGGAGCTGTTTTTT
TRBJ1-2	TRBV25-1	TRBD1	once	CASSETGGDNGYTF	TGTGCCAGCAGTGAAACAGGGGGCGACAATGGCTACACCTTC